Below, one TCR beta chain is given with its context. Original methodology: Amplification of reference gene primers was used by the study to estimate nucleated cell counts. Data came from immunoSEQ multiplex PCR; TCRdb stores just in-frame clones and leaves some out. The DNA gave D and trimming, while V, J and clone size come from that table. The table includes a few hundred thousand clones, 87% detected once. This specimen comes from a study of blood T cell repertoires in COVID-19. Study at large: Nucleic acid was either cDNA or gDNA, and it came from T cells, B-cell-depleted T cells, or PBMCs.

V shed 0 bases, J shed 6 bases, and the junction held 3 bases outside the gene matches. The CDR3 is 15 residues long. Germline V gene lookup returns CDR1 SGHTA and CDR2 FQGNSA. Sequencing input: peripheral blood. This receptor was obtained from a woman in her 30s with COVID-19, enrolled during active disease. The chain carries TRBV7-2 and TRBJ2-2, with TRBD1 matching over 8 bases. The CDR3 sequence: CASSLALTGAGELFF. CDR3 nucleotides: TGTGCCAGCAGCTTAGCCCTGACAGGGGCCGGGGAGCTGTTTTTT.